The rows below give T cell receptor beta chains drawn from one sample of a study of Tregs in tolerant kidney transplant recipients. Assay: immunoSEQ multiplex PCR; the TCRdb copy retains only in-frame clones and omits some. The table shows 80,000 or so clones, with 91% occurring only once. The source material was CD4+ T cells from blood (PBMCs), sampled 24 months after the transplant. The receptors come from a human patient who received a combined kidney and bone marrow transplant. Some T cells may be the graft donor's. Both conserved end residues are part of each CDR3.

length	J	V	CDR3
14	TRBJ2-5	TRBV30	CAWSVRGAAETQYF
14	TRBJ2-7	TRBV27	CASSFRGFENEQYF
18	TRBJ2-5	TRBV7-9	CASSQRRRLRELQETQYF
15	TRBJ2-1	TRBV5-1	CASSLGAWAYNEQFF
19	TRBJ2-5	TRBV19	CASSNERATDSSFAETQYF
13	TRBJ2-3	TRBV6-5	CASRDSSTDTQYF
12	TRBJ1-1	TRBV28	CASGQLNTEAFF
18	TRBJ2-1	TRBV19	CASRVSRVGGGMYNEQFF
16	NA	TRBV7-2	CASSLSSGRQIYEQYF
13	TRBJ1-2	TRBV6-1	CASSQDREYGYTF
14	TRBJ2-7	TRBV9	CASSVDRYPYEQYF
13	TRBJ1-2	TRBV5-1	CASSHGQMDGYTF
16	TRBJ2-1	TRBV2	CASSEEATSSYNEQFF
15	TRBJ2-1	TRBV15	CATSAHRRGYNEQFF
14	TRBJ2-7	TRBV10-3	CAISPRDREVEQYF
14	TRBJ1-6	TRBV5-1	CASSLAPGGSPLHF
15	TRBJ2-2	TRBV7-3	CASSVTSGGVGELFF
11	TRBJ2-5	TRBV29-1	CSVDTSGTQYF
18	TRBJ2-3	TRBV9	CASSAGLAGPPELNTQYF
16	TRBJ1-1	TRBV5-6	CASSLPQGIGDTEAFF
17	TRBJ2-7	TRBV29-1	CSGKTFKTDLETGEQYF
16	TRBJ2-7	TRBV13	CASSLGIGTGSYEQYF
14	TRBJ2-7	TRBV15	CATSRRGGLHEQYF
13	TRBJ1-1	TRBV9	CASSVSENTEAFF
14	TRBJ2-4	TRBV19	CASSILQGGNIQYF
15	TRBJ1-5	TRBV2	CASSRDRASNQPQHF
16	TRBJ2-5	TRBV4-3	CASSPFGQGPFETQYF
14	TRBJ1-1	TRBV7-9	CASSQQGGYTEAFF
14	TRBJ1-1	TRBV5-1	CASSLGTVGTEAFF
15	TRBJ2-7	TRBV7-9	CASSKTGTGTYEQYF
17	TRBJ2-1	TRBV7-2	CASSSWPLRGTEAEQFF
15	TRBJ2-2	TRBV28	CASSGLTSNTGELFF
13	TRBJ1-1	TRBV6-6	CATGTGRGTEAFF
14	TRBJ1-1	TRBV30	CAWSVQPGNTEAFF
15	TRBJ2-7	TRBV7-7	CASSFGPGLVYEQYF
15	TRBJ2-2	TRBV9	CASSVVLAGEGGLFF
11	TRBJ2-5	TRBV20-1	CSSAGEETQYF
14	TRBJ1-3	TRBV7-2	CASSLALSGNTIYF
16	TRBJ2-7	TRBV5-6	CASSRTSGRASNEQYF
13	TRBJ2-1	TRBV19	CASSILRYNEQFF
19	TRBJ1-4	TRBV4-1	CASSLRTGRARKTNEKLFF
12	TRBJ1-2	TRBV7-2	CASSAGTVGYTF
19	TRBJ2-4	TRBV15	CATSRDLPGQTLAKNIQYF
14	TRBJ2-5	TRBV7-2	CASSKDRAQETQYF
14	TRBJ1-5	TRBV9	CASSGEDYNQPQHF
15	TRBJ2-1	TRBV6-5	CASSYSPDSYNEQFF
16	TRBJ2-7	TRBV7-9	CASSSSRNSDNYEQYF
15	TRBJ2-1	TRBV19	CASTPSGTGSNEQFF
17	TRBJ2-4	TRBV7-8	CASSLAGGQLAKNIQYF
17	TRBJ2-6	TRBV19	CASSVTGTGYGANVLTF